Following are 24 T cell receptor beta chains from one sample sequenced in a study of T cells after yellow fever vaccination. TCRdb passed the 5' RACE reads through MiXCR, listing each CDR3 protein once. This sample yields hundreds of thousands of distinct CDR3 sequences, of which more than 3% are seen a single time; about a quarter belongs to the top ten. Material: PBMCs, obtained on the day of the yellow fever booster vaccination. These receptors originate from a man between 18 and 35 years old who received the YFV17D yellow fever vaccine.

The J gene is TRBJ2-7, the V gene TRBV6-1, with D possibly TRBD2 on 6 matching bases. The V gene's germline CDR1 is MNHNS and CDR2 SASEGT. The ends were cut back, 6 bases at V and 6 bases at J, with 15 bases in the middle. This CDR3 has 13 amino acids. The CDR3 bases are TGTGCCAGCAGCCCCCTTCGGGGAGGCGAGCAGTACGTC. Its translation is CASSPLRGGEQYV.

A remark on this clonotype: A much larger clone lies one base from this, so it may be a read error. V usage is TRBV5-1 and J usage is TRBJ2-7; 8 bases fit TRBD1. The CDR3 contains 11 residues. Trimming removed 3 bases from V and 10 bases from J; junction bases left unmatched: 3. The V gene's germline CDR1 is SGHRS and CDR2 YFSETQ. In nucleotides, the CDR3 is TGCGCCAGCAGCTCGGGACAGGCACAGTACTTC. Its protein is CASSSGQAQYF.

The gene calls are TRBV20-1 and TRBJ2-3; D remains unclear. Trimming stripped 6 bases from V and 1 base from J, with 11 bases between. In germline, CDR1 is DFQATT, CDR2 SNEGSKA (reference sequence). This CDR3 contains 13 residues. CDR3 sequence: CSAHLPGTDTQYF. The CDR3 DNA reads TGCAGTGCCCACCTTCCGGGCACAGATACGCAGTATTTT.

The chain is built from TRBV18 and TRBJ2-1, with TRBD2 identical over 9 bases. The CDR3 is 17 residues long. CDR1 is KGHSH and CDR2 is LQKENI in the germline V gene. The V gene end was trimmed by 2 bases and the J gene end by 2 bases; junction bases not matched to a gene: 7. The CDR3 DNA is TGTGCCAGCTCACCAGGCGGGGGGGCCGGTACCTACAATGAGCAGTTCTTC. This translates into CASSPGGGAGTYNEQFF.

In its sample, this clonotype was seen many times. V and J are TRBV5-6 and TRBJ2-6; 7 bases agree with TRBD1. Germline V CDR1 and CDR2: SGHDT, YYEEEE. J gave up 2 bases and V 5 bases, and 4 bases lay outside the gene matches. This CDR3 region has 15 residues. The DNA of the CDR3 is TGTGCCAGCAGACCTACAGGGGCTGGGGCCAACGTCCTGACTTTC. It specifies CASRPTGAGANVLTF.

This clonotype appeared a few times. The chain is built from TRBV18 and TRBJ2-1; D not certain. Trimming removed 0 bases at V and 1 base at J, with 13 bases between. The germline V gene has CDR1 KGHSH and CDR2 LQKENI. The CDR3 is 17 amino acids. For the CDR3, the DNA is TGTGCCAGCTCACCACCGTTCGGTATTGGTTCCTACAATGAGCAGTTCTTC. This sequence encodes CASSPPFGIGSYNEQFF. Using reference TRBV18 and TRBJ2-1 for the parts outside the CDR3, the full variable domain is NAGVMQNPRHLVRRRGQEARLRCSPMKGHSHVYWYRQLPEEGLKFMVYLQKENIIDESGMPKERFSAEFPKEGPSILRIQQVVRGDSAAYFCASSPPFGIGSYNEQFFGPGTRLTVL.

This clonotype has ten or more counts. The chain carries TRBV7-2 and TRBJ1-4, with TRBD1 matching over 7 bases. This CDR3 has 15 amino acids. Per the germline V gene, CDR1 is SGHTA and CDR2 is FQGNSA. The V and J ends lost 4 bases and 5 bases, in that order; junction bases with no gene match: 7. The CDR3 bases are TGTGCCAGCAGCTCATCCGGGACAGTGAATGAAAAACTGTTTTTT. Its translation is CASSSSGTVNEKLFF.

This clonotype was observed a handful of times. The rearrangement links TRBV7-2 to TRBJ2-7; D is uncertain. Germline-derived CDR1 and CDR2 are SGHTA and FQGNSA. Trimming shortened V by 2 bases and J by 0 bases, and 8 bases separated the two germline ends. This CDR3 comprises 14 residues. The CDR3 protein is CASSLLRISYEQYF. DNA of the CDR3: TGTGCCAGCAGCTTACTACGGATCTCCTACGAGCAGTACTTC.

This clonotype was counted many times. The CDR3, as DNA: TGTGCCAGCAGCGTATCTAGCGGACCTCCCTACGAGCAGTACTTC. Translating it yields CASSVSSGPPYEQYF. The V call is TRBV9, the J call TRBJ2-7; 7 bases match TRBD2. Germline values: CDR1 SGDLS, CDR2 YYNGEE. V shed 1 base and J 2 bases; nucleotides not matched to a gene: 6. The CDR3 consists of 15 residues.

This clonotype was seen a handful of times. The chain carries TRBV12-2 and TRBJ2-7; no check of the table's D call, TRBD2, against the DNA was made. TRBV12-2 is a recognized pseudogene. The CDR3 is 15 amino acids. The CDR3 coding sequence is TGTGCAAGTCGCTTTAGACGTCGGGCGGGCAACGAGCAGTACGTC. Translated, it gives CASRFRRRAGNEQYV.

The CDR3 spells CASSDWGTGTQTNSYEQYF. The CDR3 DNA is TGTGCCAGTAGTGATTGGGGGACAGGGACTCAGACTAACTCCTACGAGCAGTACTTC. The chain joins TRBV19 to TRBJ2-7; 9 bases are shared with TRBD1. The CDR3 contains 19 residues. Germline CDR1 and CDR2: LNHDA and SQIVND (reference sequence). Germline trimming cut 5 bases from V and 0 bases from J; bases unmatched to any gene: 17.

The J gene is TRBJ2-2, the V gene TRBV5-1; a weak D match, TRBD1 (6 bases). The CDR3 consists of 16 residues. The germline CDR1 and CDR2 sequences are SGHRS and YFSETQ. The ends were cut back, 2 bases at V and 0 bases at J, with 11 bases in the middle. In DNA, the CDR3 is TGCGCCAGCAGCTTTAGTAACAGGGCGAACACCGGGGAGCTGTTTTTT. Residues: CASSFSNRANTGELFF.

The chain links TRBV20-1 to TRBJ1-2, with unresolved D. Trimming cost V 5 bases and J 4 bases, with 14 bases left between them. Germline CDR1 DFQATT, CDR2 SNEGSKA (reference sequence). The CDR3 has 13 amino acids. The CDR3 loop is CSASTETIYGYTF. DNA for the CDR3: TGCAGTGCTTCGACCGAGACTATCTATGGCTACACCTTC.

The chain links TRBV7-6 to TRBJ2-1; 10 bases fit TRBD1. Germline CDR1 and CDR2: SGHVS and FNYEAQ. Trimming cost V 0 bases and J 9 bases; bases outside gene matches: 5. This CDR3 has 15 amino acids. The CDR3 DNA sequence: TGTGCCAGCAGCTTAGCTGGACAGGGGGTTGGTGAGCAGTTCTTC. It specifies CASSLAGQGVGEQFF.

Of note for this clonotype: A much bigger clone sits one base away, suggesting this may be a read error. V gene TRBV6-2 or TRBV6-3 combines with J gene TRBJ2-3; possible D gene TRBD2, 6 bases. Trimming took 6 bases from V and 6 from J, leaving 10 bases between them. The germline gives CDR1 MNHEY, CDR2 SVGEGT. CDR3 size: 12 residues. CDR3 DNA: TGTGCCAGCAGCGGGAGATCCGATACGCAGTATTTT. Its translation: CASSGRSDTQYF.

This clonotype was detected ten times or more. The rearrangement links TRBV20-1 to TRBJ2-3; TRBD1 matches 8 bases. Per germline, CDR1 DFQATT and CDR2 SNEGSKA (reference sequence). J gave up 3 bases and V 5 bases, and 10 bases lay outside the gene matches. The CDR3 loop spans 15 amino acids. The CDR3 nucleotides read TGCAGTGCTTGGGACAGGTTCATGGTAACAGATACGCAGTATTTT. Translation: CSAWDRFMVTDTQYF.

The chain recombines TRBV4-3 with TRBJ1-1, with a tentative D call TRBD1 (5 bases). CDR3 size: 15 residues. Germline V CDR1 and CDR2: LGHNA, YSLEER. V shed 0 bases and J shed 5 bases, with 13 bases lying between them. Here the CDR3 reads CASSQDYQGWTEAFF. Written as DNA, the CDR3 is TGCGCCAGCAGCCAAGATTACCAGGGATGGACTGAAGCTTTCTTT.

This chain connects TRBV7-9 to TRBJ2-7; a weak D match, TRBD2 (6 bases). From germline, CDR1 is SEHNR and CDR2 FQNEAQ (reference sequence). Deletions cut 5 bases from V and 3 bases from J, with 20 bases between. CDR3 length equals 16 residues. CDR3 sequence: CASSPAELALSYEQYF. The CDR3 DNA is TGTGCCAGCAGCCCTGCGGAACTAGCCCTCAGCTACGAGCAGTACTTC.

At least ten counts were recorded for this clonotype. The V and J genes are TRBV5-1 and TRBJ1-2; TRBD1 might be the D (6 bases). In germline, CDR1 is SGHRS, CDR2 YFSETQ. Between the trimmed V and J ends, which lost 2 bases and 2 bases, there was a span of 13 bases. CDR3 size: 15 residues. DNA of the CDR3: TGCGCCAGCAGCTTTAACAGGGCCTGGAACTATGGCTACACCTTC. This translates into CASSFNRAWNYGYTF.

The V gene is TRBV12-3 or TRBV12-4, the J gene TRBJ1-4; D might be TRBD1 (6 bases). CDR3 length: 15 residues. V was pared by 8 bases and J by 7 bases, with 20 bases between. The CDR3 region has the DNA TGTGCCAGCGGGGGCCAGACAACTAGAGTTGAAAAACTGTTTTTT. Its protein is CASGGQTTRVEKLFF.

This clonotype was detected ten times or more. This rearrangement joins TRBV14 to TRBJ2-3; 9 bases are shared with TRBD2. CDR1 SGHDN and CDR2 FVKESK come from the germline V gene. Losses at the gene ends were 1 base for V and 3 bases for J; bases not matched to a gene: 5. The CDR3 has 16 amino acids. The CDR3 DNA follows: TGTGCCAGCAGCCAAGGAGGTAGCGGGGGAACAGATACGCAGTATTTT. It codes for CASSQGGSGGTDTQYF.

This clonotype was seen repeatedly, ten times or more. J is TRBJ1-4 and V is TRBV6-5; 7 bases match TRBD1. The germline V gene has CDR1 MNHEY and CDR2 SVGAGI. The CDR3 is made up of 14 amino acids. V trimming: 6 bases; J trimming: 7 bases; junction bases outside the gene matches: 8. The CDR3 here is CASRLAGGTEKLFF. CDR3 bases: TGTGCCAGCAGACTTGCAGGGGGTACTGAAAAACTGTTTTTT.

This clonotype was picked up a small number of times. The chain joins TRBV11-2 to TRBJ2-7; 13 positions match TRBD2. CDR3 length: 17 amino acids. Trimming took 5 bases from V and 2 from J; bases not matched to a gene: 9. Per the germline V gene, CDR1 is SGHAT and CDR2 is FQNNGV. CDR3 coding DNA: TGTGCCAGCAGCCCGCTTATGGGGACTAGCGGGGCCTACGAGCAGTACTTC. Its protein product is CASSPLMGTSGAYEQYF.

There are many counts of this clonotype. The gene calls are TRBV12-3 or TRBV12-4 and TRBJ2-1; D remains ambiguous. This CDR3 is 14 amino acids long. The V end was cut by 6 bases, the J end by 0 bases, with 9 bases between. CDR3 coding DNA: TGTGCCAGCAGGGAACTCAGCTCCTACAATGAGCAGTTCTTC. Translating gives CASRELSSYNEQFF.